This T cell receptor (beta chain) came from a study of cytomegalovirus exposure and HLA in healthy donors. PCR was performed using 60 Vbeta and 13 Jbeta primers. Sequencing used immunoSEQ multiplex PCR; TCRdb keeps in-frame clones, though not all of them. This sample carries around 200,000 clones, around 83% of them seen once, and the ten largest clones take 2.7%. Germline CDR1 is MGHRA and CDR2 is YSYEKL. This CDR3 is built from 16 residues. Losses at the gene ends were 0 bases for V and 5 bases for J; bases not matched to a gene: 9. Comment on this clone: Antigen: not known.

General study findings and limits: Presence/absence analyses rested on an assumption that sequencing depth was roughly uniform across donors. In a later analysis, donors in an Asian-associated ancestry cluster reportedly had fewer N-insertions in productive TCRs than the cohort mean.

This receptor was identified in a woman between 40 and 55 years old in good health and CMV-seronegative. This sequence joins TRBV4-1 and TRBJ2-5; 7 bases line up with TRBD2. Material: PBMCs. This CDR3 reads CASSQDFRGVFETQYF. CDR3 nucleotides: TGCGCCAGCAGCCAAGATTTTCGGGGGGTCTTCGAGACCCAGTACTTC.